A single sample is the source of the 2 T cell receptor beta chains below, sequenced in a study of T cells expressing NK-cell markers. TCRdb processed the 5' RACE reads again and assigns one entry to each CDR3 protein, with no DNA. This sample contains roughly 450,000 distinct CDR3 sequences. Sequenced sample: blood T cells: a sorted CD56 or NKG2C T cell subset, CD4+ or CD8+ T cells, or bulk PBMC T cells (not recorded which). These receptor sequences come from a woman aged 50 to 65 in good health.

The rearrangement uses TRBV29-1 and TRBJ2-1; TCRdb's D gene call, TRBD2, goes unchecked for lack of DNA. This CDR3 contains 13 residues. Germline CDR1 reads SQVTM; CDR2 reads ANQGSEA. CDR3 residues: CSAKEGPGIEQFF.

The V and J genes are TRBV29-1 and TRBJ2-5; the TRBD1 assignment by TCRdb is unverifiable without DNA. CDR1 is SQVTM and CDR2 is ANQGSEA in the germline V gene. The length of the CDR3 is 13 residues. CDR3 amino acids: CSVGADGGGTQYF.